Listed here is a single T cell receptor beta chain. Its cognate antigen is unknown. This table comes from immunoSEQ multiplex PCR, and its TCRdb copy is limited to in-frame clones, with some not included. This table has some 2.1 million clones, over 85% appearing once. This sample was included in a study of shared clonotypes between healthy human individuals. General observations from the study: Blood was the sole source, and tissue repertoires probably differ. An anticipated effect of sequencing depth on clonotype sharing among donors was recognized.

The V gene's germline CDR1 is SGHTS and CDR2 YDEGEE. CDR3 length: 17 residues. The V end lost 1 base, the J end lost 1 base, and 17 bases lay between the germline ends. Naive CD8 cells comprised CD45RO-negative, CCR7-positively selected cells, excluding terminally differentiated effector memory CD45RA+ cells. HIV-negative, healthy adults without recent acute infections or vaccinations were the donors. This TCR came from a man between 18 and 29 years old in good health. This chain connects TRBV5-8 to TRBJ1-1; D might be TRBD1 (5 bases). Sequencing was carried out using naive CD8+ T cells sorted from blood. For the CDR3, the DNA is TGTGCCAGCAGCTTGTTTTTAACAGGCCGAACGAACACTGAAGCTTTCTTT. Its protein is CASSLFLTGRTNTEAFF.